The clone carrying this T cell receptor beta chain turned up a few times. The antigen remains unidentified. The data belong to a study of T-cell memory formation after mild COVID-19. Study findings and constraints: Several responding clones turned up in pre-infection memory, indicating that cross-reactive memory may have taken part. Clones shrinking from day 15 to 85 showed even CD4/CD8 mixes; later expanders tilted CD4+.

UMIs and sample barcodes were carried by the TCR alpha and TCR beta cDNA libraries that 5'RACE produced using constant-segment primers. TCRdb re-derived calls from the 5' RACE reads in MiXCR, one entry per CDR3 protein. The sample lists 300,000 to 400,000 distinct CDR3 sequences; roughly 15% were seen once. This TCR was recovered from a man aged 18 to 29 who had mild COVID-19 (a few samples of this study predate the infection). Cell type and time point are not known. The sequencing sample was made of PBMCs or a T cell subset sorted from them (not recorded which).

The CDR3 loop reads CASSYPGSGLTNEQFF. CDR3 DNA sequence: TGTGCCAGCAGTTACCCGGGATCGGGACTAACCAATGAGCAGTTCTTC. This chain links TRBV6-2 or TRBV6-3 with TRBJ2-1; 7 bases align to TRBD2. Germline V gives CDR1 MNHEY, CDR2 SVGEGT. The CDR3 has 16 residues. The trim removed 2 bases at V and 6 bases at J, leaving 10 bases unmatched.